The 20 T cell receptor beta chains below all came from one sample that was sequenced in a study of blood T cell repertoires in COVID-19. TCRdb's table, derived via immunoSEQ multiplex PCR, lists solely in-frame clones and lacks some. The sample contains under 300,000 clones, about 91% of which appear only once. Sequencing was carried out using PBMCs or T cells enriched from blood (not recorded which). The receptors derive from a human donor in a cohort exposed to, infected with or recovered from COVID-19 (not recorded which). The donor label of this sample is uncertain.

The rearrangement joins TRBV3-1 (or the pseudogene TRBV3-2) to TRBJ1-2; D gene unclear. CDR3 length: 13 residues. V was cut by 2 bases and J by 3 bases, with 7 bases left in between. Germline V CDR1 and CDR2: LGHDT, YNNKEL (reference sequence). This CDR3 is CASSQHGDYGYTF. The CDR3 bases are TGTGCCAGCAGCCAACACGGAGACTATGGCTACACCTTC.

The gene calls are TRBV11-3 and TRBJ2-7; 7 nucleotides match TRBD1. Trimming removed 5 bases from V and 5 bases from J; junction bases left unmatched: 3. Germline V gene sequence: CDR1 SGHNT, CDR2 YENEEA. The CDR3 loop spans 12 amino acids. CDR3 nucleotide sequence: TGTGCCAGCAGCCGACAGGGAGACGAGCAGTACTTC. Amino acids: CASSRQGDEQYF. The full variable domain, completed using reference TRBV11-3 and TRBJ2-7, is EAGVVQSPRYKIIEKKQPVAFWCNPISGHNTLYWYLQNLGQGPELLIRYENEEAVDDSQLPKDRFSAERLKGVDSTLKIQPAELGDSAVYLCASSRQGDEQYFGPGTRLTVT.

This chain uses TRBV6-1 with TRBJ2-7; D not certain. The germline V gene has CDR1 MNHNS and CDR2 SASEGT. V was clipped by 1 base and J by 2 bases, with 6 bases between them. CDR3 size: 13 residues. The CDR3 DNA reads as TGTGCCAGCAGTGAAGGCGGCACCTACGAGCAGTACTTC. Translating it yields CASSEGGTYEQYF.

In this sample, this clone turned up once. The CDR3, as DNA: TGTGCCAGCAGCATTTGGACAGGGTCCTTCCAAGAGACCCAGTACTTC. Its protein is CASSIWTGSFQETQYF. The chain is built from TRBV9 and TRBJ2-5, with 8 positions matching TRBD1. The CDR3 sequence is 16 residues long. The V gene end was trimmed by 4 bases and the J gene end by 1 base; junction bases not matched to a gene: 9. Germline CDR1 reads SGDLS; CDR2 reads YYNGEE.

The chain joins TRBV5-1 to TRBJ2-7, with TRBD1 matching over 7 bases. V dropped 3 bases and J dropped 2; count of bases not matched to a gene: 5. The V gene's germline CDR1 is SGHRS and CDR2 YFSETQ. The CDR3 consists of 14 residues. The DNA of the CDR3 is TGCGCCAGCAGCTATTCGACAGGGACCTACGAGCAGTACTTC. Its protein is CASSYSTGTYEQYF.

This chain uses TRBV7-8 with TRBJ2-7; 8 nucleotides match TRBD1. Germline loops: CDR1 SGHVS, CDR2 FQNEAQ. After removal of 5 bases from V and 3 bases from J, the junction contained 12 bases not matched to a gene. The CDR3 is made up of 16 amino acids. CDR3 in amino acids: CASSPGQGSVGYEQYF. The CDR3 coding sequence is TGTGCCAGCAGCCCAGGACAGGGCTCGGTTGGCTACGAGCAGTACTTC.

V gene TRBV2 combines with J gene TRBJ1-2, with 9 nucleotides matching TRBD1. The V and J ends lost 8 bases and 4 bases, in that order; junction bases with no gene match: 8. The germline V gene encodes CDR1 SNHLY and CDR2 FYNNEI. The CDR3 length is 14 residues. CDR3 region: CASGAGQGIYGYTF. The CDR3 region has the DNA TGTGCCAGCGGGGCAGGACAGGGGATCTATGGCTACACCTTC.

This chain connects TRBV24-1 to TRBJ1-1, with a tentative D call TRBD1 (6 bases). The germline gives CDR1 KGHDR, CDR2 SFDVKD. CDR3 length: 14 residues. V lost 9 bases to trimming and J lost 7 bases, with 20 bases between them. The CDR3 DNA is TGTGCCACCGACGCGGGGGCGGGGGGGCGTGAAGCTTTCTTT. Its protein is CATDAGAGGREAFF.

V usage is TRBV2 and J usage is TRBJ2-5; a possible D gene is TRBD2 (6 bases). Germline V lookup: CDR1 SNHLY, CDR2 FYNNEI. The CDR3 covers 14 residues. V shed 2 bases and J shed 5 bases, with 12 bases lying between them. This CDR3 is CASSEPGEFETQYF. The CDR3 coding sequence is TGTGCCAGCAGTGAACCGGGGGAGTTCGAGACCCAGTACTTC.

This chain links TRBV6-1 with TRBJ1-1, with D possibly TRBD1 on 5 matching bases. The V gene's germline CDR1 is MNHNS and CDR2 SASEGT. Trimming left V 1 base short and J 11 bases short, with 20 bases between. This CDR3 is built from 15 residues. CDR3 amino acids: CASSEDWQGVGWAFF. The CDR3, as DNA: TGTGCCAGCAGTGAAGATTGGCAGGGTGTAGGATGGGCTTTCTTT.

The CDR3 DNA reads as TGTGCCAGCAGCTTACTTCGTGGCGGGAACACCGGGGAGCTGTTTTTT. Its protein product is CASSLLRGGNTGELFF. V and J are TRBV7-9 and TRBJ2-2; D gene unclear. Trimming stripped 2 bases from V and 1 base from J, with 11 bases between. CDR1 and CDR2 from the germline V gene are SEHNR and FQNEAQ (reference sequence). This CDR3 spans 16 amino acids. Full variable domain (rest looked up from reference TRBV7-9 and TRBJ2-2): DTGVSQNPRHKITKRGQNVTFRCDPISEHNRLYWYRQTLGQGPEFLTYFQNEAQLEKSRLLSDRFSAERPKGSFSTLEIQRTEQGDSAMYLCASSLLRGGNTGELFFGEGSRLTVL.

This clone came up once. This chain joins TRBV24-1 and TRBJ2-6, with 9 bases lining up with TRBD1. The germline CDR1 and CDR2 sequences are KGHDR and SFDVKD. Unmatched junction bases numbered 5, after V lost 3 bases and J lost 0 bases. The CDR3 length is 18 residues. CDR3: CATSDPTGGYSGANVLTF. The CDR3 bases are TGTGCCACCAGTGATCCGACAGGGGGGTACTCTGGGGCCAACGTCCTGACTTTC.

Within the sample, this clone is medium-sized. The same CDR3 arises from other DNA sequences in this sample as well. The J gene is TRBJ2-2, the V gene TRBV6-4; D is unclear. The V and J ends lost 0 bases and 4 bases respectively, with 3 bases between them. The CDR3 totals 13 residues. Germline V CDR1 and CDR2: MRHNA, SNTAGT. CDR3 in amino acids: CASSDSSTGELFF. Written as DNA, the CDR3 is TGTGCCAGCAGTGACTCTAGCACCGGGGAGCTGTTTTTT.

The rearrangement uses TRBV6-5 and TRBJ1-2; TRBD1 matches at 7 bases. The germline CDR1 and CDR2 sequences are MNHEY and SVGAGI. J lost 8 bases, V lost 4 bases, and 16 bases had no gene match. This CDR3 is 16 amino acids long. CDR3 coding DNA: TGTGCCAGCAGTTCCCGAGACAGGGAAGGTGTATGGGGCTACACCTTC. Its translation: CASSSRDREGVWGYTF.

This clone was seen just once. The rearrangement uses TRBV19 and TRBJ2-5, with 7 bases that match TRBD2. Germline CDR1 and CDR2: LNHDA and SQIVND (reference sequence). After removal of 5 bases from V and 4 bases from J, the junction contained 1 base not matched to a gene. This CDR3 is 12 amino acids long. CDR3: CASSPGGETQYF. CDR3 nucleotides: TGTGCCAGTAGTCCGGGGGGAGAGACCCAGTACTTC.

This rearrangement joins TRBV11-1 to TRBJ2-7; D is possibly TRBD2 (5 bases). Germline CDR1 and CDR2: SGHAT and FQDESV (reference sequence). CDR3 length equals 15 residues. Trimming cost V 5 bases and J 1 base, with 15 bases left between them. CDR3 amino acids: CASSVLDGISYEQYF. CDR3 nucleotides: TGTGCCAGCAGCGTTTTGGACGGGATTTCCTACGAGCAGTACTTC.

This chain links TRBV6-5 with TRBJ1-2; D may be TRBD1 (5 bases). The V end was cut by 6 bases, the J end by 3 bases, with 14 bases between. The CDR3 runs 14 residues. Germline CDR1 reads MNHEY; CDR2 reads SVGAGI. The CDR3 region is CASSLSRGDYGYTF. CDR3 in DNA: TGTGCCAGCAGCCTCAGTCGGGGGGACTATGGCTACACCTTC.

The chain links TRBV5-1 to TRBJ1-1, with TRBD1 matching over 9 bases. The junction had 14 bases not matched to a gene; V was cut back by 4 bases and J by 4 bases. This CDR3 is 17 amino acids long. Per germline, CDR1 SGHRS and CDR2 YFSETQ. Here the CDR3 reads CASSPKGQGAAATEAFF. The CDR3 DNA reads TGCGCCAGCAGCCCGAAGGGACAGGGTGCGGCGGCCACTGAAGCTTTCTTT.

This clone has a handful of counts. The chain uses TRBV7-9 and TRBJ1-1; no reliable D call. V was clipped by 3 bases and J by 3 bases, with 5 bases between them. The CDR3 covers 12 residues. The germline V gene has CDR1 SEHNR and CDR2 FQNEAQ (reference sequence). The CDR3 sequence is CASSFQDTEAFF. The CDR3 DNA sequence: TGTGCCAGCAGCTTCCAGGACACTGAAGCTTTCTTT.

The sample holds one count of this clone. This rearrangement joins TRBV5-5 to TRBJ1-2, with 9 nucleotides matching TRBD1. The CDR3 is 14 amino acids. J lost 10 bases, V lost 1 base, and 8 bases had no gene match. Germline-derived CDR1 and CDR2 are SGHKS and YYEKEE (reference sequence). This CDR3 reads CASSLKTGGRDYTF. DNA for the CDR3: TGTGCCAGCAGCTTGAAAACAGGGGGCCGCGACTACACCTTC. Full variable domain (remainder filled in from reference TRBV5-5 and TRBJ1-2): DAGVTQSPTHLIKTRGQQVTLRCSPISGHKSVSWYQQVLGQGPQFIFQYYEKEERGRGNFPDRFSARQFPNYSSELNVNALLLGDSALYLCASSLKTGGRDYTFGSGTRLTVV.